The clone carrying this T cell receptor beta chain occurred many times. The sample belongs to a study of regulatory T cells in long-lasting Graves disease. Time point described: newly diagnosed GD, antithyroid drugs for less than 3 months. RNA extracted from PBMCs served as the sequencing template. The authors drew around 9 milliliters of peripheral blood into EDTA tubes. Building the TCR beta libraries relied on iRepertoire HTBI primers, and CDR3 regions underwent Arm-PCR. Each CDR3 protein is one row after TCRdb ran MiXCR on the multiplex PCR reads. The sample carries 510,000 or so distinct CDR3 sequences, approximately 12% recorded once. This CDR3 has 15 amino acids. V lost 2 bases and J 0 bases, leaving 10 bases between the germline ends. CDR1 is MNHEY, CDR2 SVGAGI, per germline. This same sample was also part of a study on T cells in Graves' hyperthyroidism and ophthalmopathy. As that study records: Prediction of ophthalmopathy progression came a median approximately 6.6 months pre-onset.

The rearrangement links TRBV6-5 to TRBJ1-1; maybe TRBD1 (6 bases). The sample in question was peripheral blood mononuclear cells (PBMCs), obtained at new diagnosis, from a patient treated with antithyroid drugs. The sequence was collected from a woman between 25 and 40 years old with Graves disease. CDR3 bases: TGTGCCAGCAGTTACCTGACAGGATTGAACACTGAAGCTTTCTTT. Translated: CASSYLTGLNTEAFF.